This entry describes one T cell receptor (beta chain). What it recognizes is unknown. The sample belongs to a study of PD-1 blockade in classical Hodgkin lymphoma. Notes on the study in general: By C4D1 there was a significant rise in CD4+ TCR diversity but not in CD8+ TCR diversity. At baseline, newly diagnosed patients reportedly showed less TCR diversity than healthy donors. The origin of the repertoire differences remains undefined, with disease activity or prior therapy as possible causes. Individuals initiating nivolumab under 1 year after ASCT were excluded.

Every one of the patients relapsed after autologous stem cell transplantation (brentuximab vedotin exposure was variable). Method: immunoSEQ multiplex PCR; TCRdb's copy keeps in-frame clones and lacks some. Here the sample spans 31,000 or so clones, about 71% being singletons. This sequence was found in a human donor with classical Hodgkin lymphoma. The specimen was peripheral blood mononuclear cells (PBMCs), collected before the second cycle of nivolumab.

The CDR3 DNA sequence: TGTGCCAGCCGGACAGGGGGCCAAGAGACCCAGTACTTC. Translation: CASRTGGQETQYF. The J gene is TRBJ2-5, the V gene TRBV2; 10 bases are shared with TRBD1. The CDR3 is made up of 13 amino acids. V dropped 8 bases and J dropped 1; count of bases not matched to a gene: 1. The V gene's germline CDR1 is SNHLY and CDR2 FYNNEI.